These T cell receptor beta chains were read from a single sample in a study of cytomegalovirus exposure and HLA in healthy donors. The table came from immunoSEQ multiplex PCR; TCRdb's copy has only in-frame clones and leaves some out. The sample includes 120,000 or so clones, about four fifths of them seen just once. The sequenced sample was PBMCs. The receptors stem from a man between 18 and 29 years old in good health and CMV-seronegative. Each CDR3 is given with its conserved first and last residue. D genes are given only for firm matches. Not every row has a clone size; where given, it reads once, few, many or a size class.

clone_size,d_call,v_call,j_call,cdr3_nt,cdr3_aa
.,TRBD2,TRBV11-3,TRBJ2-3,TGTGCCAGCAGCTTCTACCCCGGGGGGGCTAACACAGATACGCAGTATTTT,CASSFYPGGANTDTQYF
.,TRBD2,TRBV5-1,TRBJ2-3,TGCGCCAGCAGCTTGGTAGGGACTAGCGGGGCAGATACGCAGTATTTT,CASSLVGTSGADTQYF
.,TRBD2,TRBV7-2,TRBJ2-3,TGTGCCAGCAGCTTAACGCGGACTAGCCCACAGTATTTT,CASSLTRTSPQYF
few,.,TRBV10-1,TRBJ2-2,TGCGCCAGCAGTCTTAGAACCGCCGGGGAGCTGTTTTTT,CASSLRTAGELFF
.,TRBD1,TRBV7-9,TRBJ1-1,TGTGCCAGCAGCTTACAGGGGGTGCTGAACACTGAAGCTTTCTTT,CASSLQGVLNTEAFF
.,.,TRBV15,TRBJ1-3,TGTGCCACCAGCAGAACAGGGAAATCTGGAAACACCATATATTTT,CATSRTGKSGNTIYF
.,.,TRBV6-5,TRBJ2-5,TGTGCCAGCAGCATACTAGTCACGAGCGAGACCCAGTACTTC,CASSILVTSETQYF
.,TRBD1,TRBV6-5,TRBJ2-7,TGTGCCAGCAGTTACTCGAGGACAGGACTCTACGAGCAGTACTTC,CASSYSRTGLYEQYF
.,TRBD1,TRBV10-3,TRBJ1-2,TGTGCCATTAAATCGACGGACGCCGGGACAGTCTATGGCTACACCTTC,CAIKSTDAGTVYGYTF
.,TRBD1,TRBV6-6,TRBJ1-1,TGTGCCAGCAGCCCGTTGGACAGGGTGAACACTGAAGCTTTCTTT,CASSPLDRVNTEAFF
.,.,TRBV19,TRBJ1-5,TGTGCCAGTAGTCCTCACAAGGGCGAGGGCAGAAGTCAGCCCCAGCATTTT,CASSPHKGEGRSQPQHF
.,TRBD2,TRBV4-2,TRBJ2-3,TGTGCCAGCAGCCATTTTGGGACTAGCGGGCCCACAGATACGCAGTATTTT,CASSHFGTSGPTDTQYF
.,TRBD1,TRBV14,TRBJ1-2,TGTGCCAGCAGCCGACAGGGGCTCTATGGCTACACCTTC,CASSRQGLYGYTF
.,.,TRBV9,TRBJ2-7,TGTGCCAGCAGCGTAGACAGCACCTACGAGCAGTACTTC,CASSVDSTYEQYF
.,TRBD1,TRBV29-1,TRBJ2-5,TGCAGCGTTGCCGGACAGGGGTATGAGACCCAGTACTTC,CSVAGQGYETQYF
.,.,TRBV2,TRBJ1-2,TGTGCCAGCAGCGGGGGGCGGGGCGAGAGGTATGGCTACACCTTC,CASSGGRGERYGYTF
once,.,TRBV4-2,TRBJ1-3,TGTGCCAGCAGCCAAGTGGGGGGACGCGCTGGAAACACCATATATTTT,CASSQVGGRAGNTIYF
few,TRBD2,TRBV5-1,TRBJ2-1,TGCGCCAGCAGCAATTCCCTGCGGGGGGCCTACAATGAGCAGTTCTTC,CASSNSLRGAYNEQFF
.,.,TRBV29-1,TRBJ1-4,TGCAGCTGGACAGTCCCCGGCGGTGAAAAACTGTTTTTT,CSWTVPGGEKLFF
.,.,TRBV20-1,TRBJ2-3,TGCAGTGCTGAGTTGGATACGCAGTATTTT,CSAELDTQYF
few,.,TRBV7-9,TRBJ1-4,TGTGCCAGCAGGTCACCAGGGGCAACTAATGAAAAACTGTTTTTT,CASRSPGATNEKLFF
.,.,TRBV2,TRBJ2-5,TGTGCCAGCGCTGGAGGGACCCAGTACTTC,CASAGGTQYF
.,TRBD1,TRBV7-2,TRBJ1-5,TGTGCCAGCAGCTTAGTTGGACAGGGCAATCAGCCCCAGCATTTT,CASSLVGQGNQPQHF
.,TRBD2,TRBV11-3,TRBJ2-1,TGTGCCAGCAGTTCAACTAGCGGAGGCTACAATGAGCAGTTCTTC,CASSSTSGGYNEQFF
.,TRBD1,TRBV10-3,TRBJ2-7,TGTGCCATCAGTGAGCCAAAGGGACAGGGAGCCTACGAGCAGTACTTC,CAISEPKGQGAYEQYF
.,.,TRBV7-7,TRBJ1-1,TGTGCCAGCAGTTCCCAGGGCCGCTTGAACACTGAAGCTTTCTTT,CASSSQGRLNTEAFF
.,.,TRBV5-4,TRBJ2-5,TGTGCCAGCAGCTGGGGGGGCTTGAAGACCCAGTACTTC,CASSWGGLKTQYF
.,.,TRBV7-9,TRBJ2-5,TGTGCCAGCAGCCCAAGACAGTCACAAGAGACCCAGTACTTC,CASSPRQSQETQYF
.,.,TRBV6-5,TRBJ2-4,TGTGCCAGCAGTTACGAGGGTGCGGGCATTCAGTACTTC,CASSYEGAGIQYF
.,TRBD1,TRBV7-2,TRBJ2-5,TGTGCCAGCAGCCCTCTTAGAGGGGGCCTCCAAGAGACCCAGTACTTC,CASSPLRGGLQETQYF
.,.,TRBV19,TRBJ1-6,TGTGCCAGTAGTATAAAAACAGGGAGCTCCTATAATTCACCCCTCCACTTT,CASSIKTGSSYNSPLHF
.,.,TRBV16,TRBJ2-1,TGTGCCAGCAGCCAATCGATAGCTACCTACAATGAGCAGTTCTTC,CASSQSIATYNEQFF
.,TRBD1,TRBV25-1,TRBJ1-2,TGTGCCAGCAGTGAGAAGGGGTTTGGACAGGGTTCTAACTATGGCTACACCTTC,CASSEKGFGQGSNYGYTF
.,.,TRBV7-9,TRBJ2-7,TGTGCCAGCAGCTCCCCCCGGGCGGGGGCGCTCTCCTACGAGCAGTACTTC,CASSSPRAGALSYEQYF
once,.,TRBV23-1,TRBJ1-1,TGCGCCAGCAGTCAATACCCAGCAGGGGCCAATCCCAACACTGAAGCTTTCTTT,CASSQYPAGANPNTEAFF
.,TRBD2,TRBV13,TRBJ2-1,TGTGCCAGCAGCTTATATAGGGGACTAGCCAATGAGCAGTTCTTC,CASSLYRGLANEQFF
.,.,TRBV10-3,TRBJ2-7,TGTGCCATCAGTGTAGGGGCAAGCTACGAGCAGTACTTC,CAISVGASYEQYF
.,.,TRBV6-5,TRBJ1-1,TGTGCCAGCAGTTCGGACAGTAACACTGAAGCTTTCTTT,CASSSDSNTEAFF
.,TRBD2,TRBV6-6,TRBJ2-2,TGTGCCAGCAGTCCTAGCGGGACGAACACCGAGGAGCTGTTTTTT,CASSPSGTNTEELFF
.,TRBD2,TRBV4-1,TRBJ2-2,TGCGCCAGCAGCCAAGAGCGGGGGAATACCGGGGAGCTGTTTTTT,CASSQERGNTGELFF
.,.,TRBV7-9,TRBJ2-5,TGTGCCAGCAGCGCGGAACTTCGGGAGACCCAGTACTTC,CASSAELRETQYF
.,TRBD2,TRBV27,TRBJ2-1,TGTGCCAGTAGTTTAATAGGACTAGCCCCCCTGAATGAGCAGTTCTTC,CASSLIGLAPLNEQFF
.,.,TRBV7-9,TRBJ1-1,TGTGCCAGCAGCTTGGACAGGAACACTGAAGCTTTCTTT,CASSLDRNTEAFF
.,.,TRBV7-2,TRBJ1-5,TGTGCCAGCAGGGTGGGCAGAAATAGCAATCAGCCCCAGCATTTT,CASRVGRNSNQPQHF
.,.,TRBV7-2,TRBJ1-6,TGTGCCAGCAGCCTTCGGACAGCCAATTCACCCCTCCACTTT,CASSLRTANSPLHF
.,.,TRBV5-1,TRBJ2-7,TGCGCCAGCAGCTTAGGCCGGTACGGGGAGCAGTACTTC,CASSLGRYGEQYF
.,.,TRBV19,TRBJ1-1,TGTGCCAGTAGGCGGGGGGGGACCACTGAAGCTTTCTTT,CASRRGGTTEAFF
.,TRBD2,TRBV13,TRBJ2-7,TGTGCCAGCAGCTTCGCGGGGGACTACGAGCAGTACTTC,CASSFAGDYEQYF
.,.,TRBV5-1,TRBJ2-5,TGCGCCAGCAGCTTAAATCGGGGAGAGACCCAGTACTTC,CASSLNRGETQYF
few,TRBD1,TRBV7-3,TRBJ2-1,TGTGCCAGCAGCCGGGTAGGGGGCTCCTACAATAATGAGCAGTTCTTC,CASSRVGGSYNNEQFF
.,.,TRBV11-2,TRBJ1-1,TGTGCCAGCAGCTTAGATATGAACACTGAAGCTTTCTTT,CASSLDMNTEAFF
.,.,TRBV10-1,TRBJ1-4,TGCGCCAGCAGCAACGCAGGGGAAGAAAAACTGTTTTTT,CASSNAGEEKLFF
.,.,TRBV6-5,TRBJ2-5,TGTGCCAGCTCCCGCGCGGCCTCAAGGCGTGAGACCCAGTACTTC,CASSRAASRRETQYF
.,.,TRBV6-1,TRBJ1-1,TGTGCCAGCAGTGAAGTGTCGGGGGACACTGAAGCTTTCTTT,CASSEVSGDTEAFF
.,TRBD2,TRBV6-4,TRBJ2-2,TGTGCCAGCAGTGACGTAGCGGGGGGTGCCGGGGAGCTGTTTTTT,CASSDVAGGAGELFF